What follows are 29 T cell receptor beta chains derived from one specimen sequenced in a study of PD-L1 blockade in urothelial cancer. Clones were read by immunoSEQ multiplex PCR, and TCRdb kept only the in-frame ones, dropping some. The sample consists of around 100,000 clones, around 89% of them appearing once. Sample time point: pretreatment peripheral blood. The sequencing used PBMCs, collected around atezolizumab (anti-PD-L1) treatment. All receptors come from a man between 60 and 75 years old with urothelial cancer.

The gene calls are TRBV30 and TRBJ1-4; TRBD1 is a possible D gene (6 bases). The CDR3 spans 14 residues. Germline-derived CDR1 and CDR2 are GTSNPN and SVGIG (reference sequence). Trimming removed 2 bases at V and 3 bases at J, with 10 bases between. The CDR3, as DNA: TGTGCCTGGAGTCGGGGGGCTCCTAATGAAAAACTGTTTTTT. Translated: CAWSRGAPNEKLFF. Full variable domain (missing parts from reference TRBV30 and TRBJ1-4): SQTIHQWPATLVQPVGSPLSLECTVEGTSNPNLYWYRQAAGRGLQLLFYSVGIGQISSEVPQNLSASRPQDRQFILSSKKLLLSDSGFYLCAWSRGAPNEKLFFGSGTQLSVL.

The chain combines TRBV5-5 with TRBJ2-7, with D unclear. Germline V CDR1 and CDR2: SGHKS, YYEKEE (reference sequence). Trimming cost V 1 base and J 6 bases, with 11 bases left between them. This CDR3 has 13 amino acids. The CDR3 DNA sequence: TGTGCCAGCAGCTTGCCCCACGGCGGCGAGCAGTACTTC. It codes for CASSLPHGGEQYF. Looking up the rest from reference TRBV5-5 and TRBJ2-7 gives the full variable domain: DAGVTQSPTHLIKTRGQQVTLRCSPISGHKSVSWYQQVLGQGPQFIFQYYEKEERGRGNFPDRFSARQFPNYSSELNVNALLLGDSALYLCASSLPHGGEQYFGPGTRLTVT.

The V gene is TRBV2, the J gene TRBJ1-1; D is undetermined. Trimming took 7 bases from V and 0 from J, leaving 12 bases between them. Germline loops: CDR1 SNHLY, CDR2 FYNNEI. The CDR3 totals 14 residues. In DNA, the CDR3 is TGTGCCAGCACGAGATCCACCCTGAACACTGAAGCTTTCTTT. As protein: CASTRSTLNTEAFF.

This clone came up a few times. The chain uses TRBV2 and TRBJ1-2; D perhaps matches TRBD1 (6 bases). Trimming left V 5 bases short and J 7 bases short, with 11 bases between. This CDR3 spans 12 amino acids. Germline V gene data show CDR1 as SNHLY and CDR2 as FYNNEI. The CDR3 region is CASSLQGSGYTF. The CDR3 DNA sequence: TGTGCCAGCAGTTTACAGGGAAGTGGCTACACCTTC.

V gene TRBV28 combines with J gene TRBJ2-5; 14 bases agree with TRBD2. The CDR3 runs 21 residues. Germline V gene sequence: CDR1 MDHEN, CDR2 SYDVKM. The V gene end was trimmed by 8 bases and the J gene end by 0 bases; junction bases not matched to a gene: 20. The CDR3, as DNA: TGTGCCAGCTTTCCTGCACATGCTCCCACGACTAGCGGGAGGGACCAAGAGACCCAGTACTTC. Its translation: CASFPAHAPTTSGRDQETQYF. The full variable domain, its missing parts supplied by reference TRBV28 and TRBJ2-5, is DVKVTQSSRYLVKRTGEKVFLECVQDMDHENMFWYRQDPGLGLRLIYFSYDVKMKEKGDIPEGYSVSREKKERFSLILESASTNQTSMYLCASFPAHAPTTSGRDQETQYFGPGTRLLVL.

This chain joins TRBV7-2 and TRBJ2-5, with TRBD2 matching over 15 bases. V shed 4 bases, J shed 4 bases, and the junction held 4 bases outside the gene matches. Looked up from germline, CDR1 is SGHTA and CDR2 is FQGNSA. CDR3 size: 16 residues. In DNA, the CDR3 is TGTGCCAGCAGCTCCGGACTAGCGGGGGGGCGAGAGACCCAGTACTTC. As protein: CASSSGLAGGRETQYF.

This chain links TRBV27 with TRBJ2-4; 11 bases map to TRBD2. Germline V lookup: CDR1 MNHEY, CDR2 SMNVEV (reference sequence). J was trimmed by 3 bases and V by 6 bases; bases with no gene match: 7. The CDR3 spans 16 residues. DNA for the CDR3: TGTGCCAGCAGACAAATAGCGGGAGGGGGCAAAAACATTCAGTACTTC. Translated: CASRQIAGGGKNIQYF.

The chain has TRBV7-2 and TRBJ2-2; D is possibly TRBD2 (6 bases). This CDR3 has 15 residues. Trimming pared 3 bases from V and 5 bases from J, leaving 13 bases between. The V gene's germline CDR1 is SGHTA and CDR2 FQGNSA. The DNA of the CDR3 is TGTGCCAGCAGCTTGTCGTCGACTAGTACCGGGGAGCTGTTTTTT. This gives the protein CASSLSSTSTGELFF. The entire variable domain, with the rest obtained from reference TRBV7-2 and TRBJ2-2, is as follows: GAGVSQSPSNKVTEKGKDVELRCDPISGHTALYWYRQSLGQGLEFLIYFQGNSAPDKSGLPSDRFSAERTGGSVSTLTIQRTQQEDSAVYLCASSLSSTSTGELFFGEGSRLTVL.

The chain has TRBV29-1 and TRBJ2-7; no reliable D call. Per the germline V gene, CDR1 is SQVTM and CDR2 is ANQGSEA. The V and J ends lost 1 base and 4 bases respectively, with 14 bases between them. The CDR3 has 14 amino acids. The CDR3 sequence: CSVEVNGGSYEQYF. DNA of the CDR3: TGCAGCGTTGAAGTCAACGGCGGTTCTTACGAGCAGTACTTC.

For the CDR3, the DNA is TGTGCCAGCAGTACGACAGGGGATTCGCTGCAGGGCTACACCTTC. Residues: CASSTTGDSLQGYTF. This chain connects TRBV27 to TRBJ1-2; 8 positions agree with TRBD1. CDR1 and CDR2 from the germline V gene are MNHEY and SMNVEV (reference sequence). The trim removed 5 bases at V and 8 bases at J, leaving 13 bases unmatched. This CDR3 spans 15 amino acids.

In regard to this clone: The sample holds other DNA sequences that translate to the same CDR3. The V call is TRBV28, the J call TRBJ2-7; 11 bases map to TRBD2. V was pared by 2 bases and J by 4 bases, with 4 bases of the junction left unmatched. The CDR3 length is 15 residues. Germline V gene sequence: CDR1 MDHEN, CDR2 SYDVKM. CDR3 nucleotides: TGTGCCAGCAGTTTACTAGCGGGAGGCAGTTACGAGCAGTACTTC. As protein: CASSLLAGGSYEQYF.

DNA for the CDR3: TGTGCCAGCAGCTTCGGACTAGCGGACAATGAGCAGTTCTTC. Its protein is CASSFGLADNEQFF. The rearrangement joins TRBV7-2 to TRBJ2-1; 10 bases agree with TRBD2. The CDR3 has 14 amino acids. V shed 3 bases and J 5 bases; nucleotides not matched to a gene: 1. Germline V CDR1 and CDR2: SGHTA, FQGNSA.

About this clone: Different DNA sequences within this sample yield the same CDR3. The genes are TRBV20-1 and TRBJ2-3; D ambiguous. With 3 bases removed from V and 3 bases from J, the gap between germline ends came to 4 bases. The CDR3 runs to 11 residues. CDR1 and CDR2 from the germline V gene are DFQATT and SNEGSKA (reference sequence). The CDR3, as DNA: TGCAGTGCTAGGCGTACAGATACGCAGTATTTT. Encoded protein: CSARRTDTQYF.

The CDR3 bases are TGTGCCAGCAGTGGGACTAGCGTGTTGGACGAGCAGTACTTC. Translated: CASSGTSVLDEQYF. The J gene is TRBJ2-7, the V gene TRBV28; TRBD2 aligns across 10 bases. The CDR3 loop spans 14 amino acids. Germline CDR1 and CDR2: MDHEN and SYDVKM. The V and J ends lost 5 bases and 5 bases, in that order; junction bases with no gene match: 6.

The chain recombines TRBV30 with TRBJ2-5, with D uncertain. Trimming took off 1 base at V and 1 base at J, with 10 bases between the two ends. Per the germline V gene, CDR1 is GTSNPN and CDR2 is SVGIG (reference sequence). The CDR3 is made up of 14 amino acids. In DNA, the CDR3 is TGTGCCTGGAGTGGTCTTAGTCCCCAAGAGACCCAGTACTTC. Protein: CAWSGLSPQETQYF. The whole variable domain, filled in from reference TRBV30 and TRBJ2-5, reads SQTIHQWPATLVQPVGSPLSLECTVEGTSNPNLYWYRQAAGRGLQLLFYSVGIGQISSEVPQNLSASRPQDRQFILSSKKLLLSDSGFYLCAWSGLSPQETQYFGPGTRLLVL.

This clone has only one observation. The rearrangement links TRBV6-5 to TRBJ2-1, with no clear D. The germline gives CDR1 MNHEY, CDR2 SVGAGI. V was pared by 2 bases and J by 10 bases, with 12 bases between. CDR3 length: 13 amino acids. CDR3 in DNA: TGTGCCAGCAGTTACGGGCTCTTCCAGGAGCAGTTCTTC. Protein sequence: CASSYGLFQEQFF.

This clone was picked up a small number of times. The CDR3: CASSPQGARETQYF. The CDR3 DNA is TGTGCCAGCTCACCCCAGGGGGCGCGGGAGACCCAGTACTTC. This chain joins TRBV18 and TRBJ2-5; 8 nucleotides match TRBD1. Trimming took 3 bases from V and 5 from J; bases not matched to a gene: 5. CDR1 and CDR2 (germline): KGHSH, LQKENI. This CDR3 has 14 residues.

This chain uses TRBV19 with TRBJ1-2; D possibly corresponds to TRBD1 (6 bases). V was pared by 6 bases and J by 1 base, with 15 bases between. The CDR3 runs 15 residues. Per germline, CDR1 LNHDA and CDR2 SQIVND (reference sequence). The CDR3 loop is CASRAGTLINYGYTF. CDR3 bases: TGTGCCAGTAGGGCCGGGACACTCATTAACTATGGCTACACCTTC. The variable domain in full, completed from reference TRBV19 and TRBJ1-2, reads DGGITQSPKYLFRKEGQNVTLSCEQNLNHDAMYWYRQDPGQGLRLIYYSQIVNDFQKGDIAEGYSVSREKKESFPLTVTSAQKNPTAFYLCASRAGTLINYGYTFGSGTRLTVV.

CDR3: CASSLGGATDTQYF. The CDR3 bases are TGTGCCAGCAGCTTGGGCGGGGCCACAGATACGCAGTATTTT. V is TRBV7-2 and J is TRBJ2-3; the D gene is possibly TRBD2 (6 bases). CDR3 length equals 14 residues. Germline CDR1 is SGHTA and CDR2 is FQGNSA. Trimming left V 3 bases short and J 2 bases short, with 9 bases between.

The V gene is TRBV14, the J gene TRBJ2-2, with 8 bases aligning to TRBD1. J lost 6 bases, V lost 4 bases, and 10 bases had no gene match. Germline V lookup: CDR1 SGHDN, CDR2 FVKESK. The CDR3 is 16 residues long. CDR3 region: CASSPDRGVLAGELFF. The DNA of the CDR3 is TGTGCCAGCAGCCCCGACAGGGGTGTGTTAGCCGGGGAGCTGTTTTTT.

Comments on this clone: Other DNA sequences within the sample encode an identical CDR3. The V and J genes are TRBV27 and TRBJ1-6; TRBD1 aligns across 7 bases. The germline V gene has CDR1 MNHEY and CDR2 SMNVEV (reference sequence). With 4 bases clipped from V and 9 bases from J, the junction kept 6 bases outside the gene matches. CDR3 length equals 14 residues. The DNA of the CDR3 is TGTGCCAGCAGTTCTGACAGGGCACGTTCACCCCTCCACTTT. Its translation: CASSSDRARSPLHF.

The chain joins TRBV5-1 to TRBJ2-5, with D perhaps TRBD2 (6 bases). CDR3 length: 15 residues. The V gene lost 3 bases and the J gene lost 2 bases, with 14 bases spanning the gap. CDR1 is SGHRS and CDR2 is YFSETQ in the germline V gene. CDR3 sequence (DNA): TGCGCCAGCAGCTCTACACCCGGGACTCAAGAGACCCAGTACTTC. Residues: CASSSTPGTQETQYF.

The J gene is TRBJ2-1, the V gene TRBV18; D unresolved. Germline values: CDR1 KGHSH, CDR2 LQKENI. With 2 bases removed from V and 5 bases from J, the gap between germline ends came to 7 bases. This CDR3 is 13 amino acids long. This chain's CDR3 is CASSPGANNEQFF. The CDR3 DNA reads as TGTGCCAGCTCACCAGGTGCGAACAATGAGCAGTTCTTC.

The rearrangement joins TRBV4-2 to TRBJ1-1; D ambiguous. The CDR3 contains 15 residues. Per germline, CDR1 LGHNA and CDR2 YNFKEQ. With 1 base removed from V and 3 bases from J, the gap between germline ends came to 12 bases. CDR3 residues: CASSQGNRRHTEAFF. For the CDR3, the DNA is TGTGCCAGCAGCCAAGGGAATCGGCGGCACACTGAAGCTTTCTTT.

This chain's CDR3 is CASSSRVLDQPQHF. CDR3 DNA: TGTGCCAGTAGTAGCAGGGTATTAGATCAGCCCCAGCATTTT. This chain connects TRBV19 to TRBJ1-5; perhaps TRBD1 as D (5 bases). The length of the CDR3 is 14 residues. The ends were cut back, 4 bases at V and 5 bases at J, with 12 bases in the middle. From germline, CDR1 is LNHDA and CDR2 SQIVND (reference sequence).

J is TRBJ2-7 and V is TRBV7-9; a possible D gene is TRBD1 (5 bases). The CDR3 runs 11 residues. Germline V CDR1 and CDR2: SEHNR, FQNEAQ (reference sequence). Trimming shortened V by 1 base and J by 12 bases, and 10 bases separated the two germline ends. The CDR3 here is CASSLGGRLYF. DNA for the CDR3: TGTGCCAGCAGCTTAGGGGGCAGACTGTACTTC.

This chain connects TRBV10-2 to TRBJ2-1; D uncertain. Trimming took off 7 bases at V and 4 bases at J, with 11 bases between the two ends. Germline V CDR1 and CDR2: WSHSY, SAAADI. The CDR3 spans 13 residues. The CDR3 nucleotides read TGCGCCAGCACCCGCGACTCTTACAATGAGCAGTTCTTC. Translating it yields CASTRDSYNEQFF.

The rearrangement uses TRBV5-4 and TRBJ2-2; 7 bases are shared with TRBD2. V dropped 1 base and J dropped 1; count of bases not matched to a gene: 4. This CDR3 is 16 amino acids long. Germline lookup yields CDR1 SGHNT and CDR2 YYREEE (reference sequence). The CDR3 region has the DNA TGTGCCAGCAGCTTGTTAGCTAGCGGGAACACCGGGGAGCTGTTTTTT. Encoded protein: CASSLLASGNTGELFF. Supplemented by reference TRBV5-4 and TRBJ2-2, the full variable domain reads ETGVTQSPTHLIKTRGQQVTLRCSSQSGHNTVSWYQQALGQGPQFIFQYYREEENGRGNFPPRFSGLQFPNYSSELNVNALELDDSALYLCASSLLASGNTGELFFGEGSRLTVL.

This chain links TRBV28 with TRBJ2-7; 9 positions match TRBD1. In germline, CDR1 is MDHEN, CDR2 SYDVKM. V trimming: 5 bases; J trimming: 3 bases; junction bases outside the gene matches: 5. CDR3 length equals 14 residues. CDR3 in DNA: TGTGCCAGCAGTCGACAGGGGGGCCGCTACGAGCAGTACTTC. This sequence encodes CASSRQGGRYEQYF.